Detailed here is one TCR beta chain. The antigen is unknown. This record comes from a study of T cell repertoires in ileal Crohn's disease. The study, taken as a whole, reports: Clonal expansions were more frequent in active smokers than non-smokers at surgery.

Profiling relied on immunoSEQ multiplex PCR, and the TCRdb table lists in-frame clones only, not all of them. The sample carries over 8,000 clones, more than 70% recorded once. The V end was cut by 0 bases, the J end by 1 base, with 7 bases between. The germline V gene has CDR1 SGHRS and CDR2 YFSETQ. The CDR3 consists of 14 residues. The clonotype comes from an adult with Crohn's disease. Sequenced material: ileal tissue. The chain joins TRBV5-1 to TRBJ1-1, with D perhaps matching TRBD1 (5 bases). The CDR3 DNA reads as TGCGCCAGCAGCTTGGTTGGGGGGAACACTGAAGCTTTCTTT. The encoded protein is CASSLVGGNTEAFF.